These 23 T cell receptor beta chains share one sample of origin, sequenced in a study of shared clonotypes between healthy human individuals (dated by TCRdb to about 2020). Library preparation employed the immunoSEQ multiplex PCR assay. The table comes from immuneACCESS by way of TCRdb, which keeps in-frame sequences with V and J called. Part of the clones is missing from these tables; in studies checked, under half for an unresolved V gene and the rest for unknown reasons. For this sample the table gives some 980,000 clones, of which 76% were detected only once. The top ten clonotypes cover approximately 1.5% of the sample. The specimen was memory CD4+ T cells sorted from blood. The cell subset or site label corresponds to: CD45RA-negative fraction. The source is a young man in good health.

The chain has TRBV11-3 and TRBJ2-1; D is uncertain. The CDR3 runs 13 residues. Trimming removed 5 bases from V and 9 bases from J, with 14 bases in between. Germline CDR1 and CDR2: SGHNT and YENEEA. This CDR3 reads CASSTPPRGEQFF. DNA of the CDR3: TGTGCCAGCAGCACCCCTCCCCGCGGTGAGCAGTTCTTC.

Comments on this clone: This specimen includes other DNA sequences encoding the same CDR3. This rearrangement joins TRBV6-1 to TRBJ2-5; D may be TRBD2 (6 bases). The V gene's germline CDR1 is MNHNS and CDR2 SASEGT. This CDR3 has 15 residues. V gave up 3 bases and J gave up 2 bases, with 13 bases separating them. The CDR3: CASSEVAAGQETQYF. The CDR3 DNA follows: TGTGCCAGCAGTGAGGTGGCCGCGGGGCAAGAGACCCAGTACTTC.

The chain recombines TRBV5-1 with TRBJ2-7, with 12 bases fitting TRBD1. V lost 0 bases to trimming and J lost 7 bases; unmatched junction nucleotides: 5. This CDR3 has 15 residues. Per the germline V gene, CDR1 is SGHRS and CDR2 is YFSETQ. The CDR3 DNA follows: TGCGCCAGCAGCTTGGAGGGACAGGGGGCGGGAGAGCAGTACTTC. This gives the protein CASSLEGQGAGEQYF.

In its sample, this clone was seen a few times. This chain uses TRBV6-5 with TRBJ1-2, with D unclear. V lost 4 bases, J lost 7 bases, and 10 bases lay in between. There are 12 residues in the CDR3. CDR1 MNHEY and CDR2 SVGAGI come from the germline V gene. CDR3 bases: TGTGCCAGCAGTTTTCGGGGTTCTGGCTACACCTTC. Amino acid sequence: CASSFRGSGYTF.

Here the CDR3 DNA reads TGTGCTAGTGGTTTGGTACTGCAGGGTAGGGCAGATACGCAGTATTTT. It is translated as CASGLVLQGRADTQYF. The chain is built from TRBV12-5 and TRBJ2-3; D possibly corresponds to TRBD1 (5 bases). The ends were cut back, 0 bases at V and 4 bases at J, with 14 bases in the middle. The CDR3 totals 16 residues. Germline V gives CDR1 LGHNT, CDR2 FRNRAP.

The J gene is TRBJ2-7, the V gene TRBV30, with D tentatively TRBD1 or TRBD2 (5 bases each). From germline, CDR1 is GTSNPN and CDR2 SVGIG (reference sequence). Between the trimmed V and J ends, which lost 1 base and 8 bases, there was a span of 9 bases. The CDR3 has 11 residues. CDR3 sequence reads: CAWSEGSQQYF. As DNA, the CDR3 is TGTGCCTGGAGTGAGGGGAGCCAGCAGTACTTC.

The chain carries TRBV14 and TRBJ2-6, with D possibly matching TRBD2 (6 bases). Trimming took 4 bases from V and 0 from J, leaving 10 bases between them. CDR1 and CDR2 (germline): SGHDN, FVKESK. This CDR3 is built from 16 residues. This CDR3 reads CASSLGLTSGANVLTF. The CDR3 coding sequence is TGTGCCAGCAGCCTGGGACTTACCTCTGGGGCCAACGTCCTGACTTTC.

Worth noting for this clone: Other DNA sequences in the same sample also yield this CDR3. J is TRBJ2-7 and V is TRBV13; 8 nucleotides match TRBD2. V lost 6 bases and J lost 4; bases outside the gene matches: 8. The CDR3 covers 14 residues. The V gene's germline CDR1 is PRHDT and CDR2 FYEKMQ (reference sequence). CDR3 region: CASSLPGGSYEQYF. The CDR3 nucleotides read TGTGCCAGCAGTCTCCCGGGGGGGAGTTACGAGCAGTACTTC.

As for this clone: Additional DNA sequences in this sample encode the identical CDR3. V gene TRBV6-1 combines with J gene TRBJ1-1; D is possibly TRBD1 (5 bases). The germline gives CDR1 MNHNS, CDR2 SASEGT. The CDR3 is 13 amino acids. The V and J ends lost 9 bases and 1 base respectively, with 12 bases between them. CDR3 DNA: TGTGCCAGTAGCCCTAGGGGGAACACTGAAGCTTTCTTT. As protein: CASSPRGNTEAFF.

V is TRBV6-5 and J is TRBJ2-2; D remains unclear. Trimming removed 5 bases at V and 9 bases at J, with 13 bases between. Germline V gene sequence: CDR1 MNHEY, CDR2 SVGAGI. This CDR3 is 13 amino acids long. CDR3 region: CASSRAVDRELFF. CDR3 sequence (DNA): TGTGCCAGCAGTCGGGCAGTAGACCGGGAGCTGTTTTTT.

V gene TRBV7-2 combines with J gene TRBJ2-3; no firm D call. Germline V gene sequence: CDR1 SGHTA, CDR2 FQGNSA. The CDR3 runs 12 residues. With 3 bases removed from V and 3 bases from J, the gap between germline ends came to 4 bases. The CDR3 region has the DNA TGTGCCAGCAGCTTTATAACAGATACGCAGTATTTT. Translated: CASSFITDTQYF.

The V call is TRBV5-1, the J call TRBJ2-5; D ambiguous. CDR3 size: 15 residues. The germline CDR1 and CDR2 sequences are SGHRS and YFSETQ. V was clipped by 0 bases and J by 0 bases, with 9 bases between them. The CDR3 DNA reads TGCGCCAGCAGCTTGGCCAGGCAGTACCAAGAGACCCAGTACTTC. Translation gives CASSLARQYQETQYF.

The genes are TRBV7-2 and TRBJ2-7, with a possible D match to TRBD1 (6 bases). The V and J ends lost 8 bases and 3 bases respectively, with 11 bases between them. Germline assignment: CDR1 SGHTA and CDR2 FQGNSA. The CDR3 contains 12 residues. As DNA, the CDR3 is TGTGCCAGCGGAATGGGACACTACGAGCAGTACTTC. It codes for CASGMGHYEQYF. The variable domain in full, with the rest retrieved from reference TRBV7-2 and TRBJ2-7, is GAGVSQSPSNKVTEKGKDVELRCDPISGHTALYWYRQSLGQGLEFLIYFQGNSAPDKSGLPSDRFSAERTGGSVSTLTIQRTQQEDSAVYLCASGMGHYEQYFGPGTRLTVT.

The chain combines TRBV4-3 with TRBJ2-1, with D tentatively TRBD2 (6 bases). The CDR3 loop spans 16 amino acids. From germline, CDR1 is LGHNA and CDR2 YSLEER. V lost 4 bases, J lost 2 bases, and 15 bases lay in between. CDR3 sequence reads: CASSPSGGNAYNEQFF. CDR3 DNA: TGCGCCAGCAGCCCCTCTGGCGGGAACGCCTACAATGAGCAGTTCTTC.

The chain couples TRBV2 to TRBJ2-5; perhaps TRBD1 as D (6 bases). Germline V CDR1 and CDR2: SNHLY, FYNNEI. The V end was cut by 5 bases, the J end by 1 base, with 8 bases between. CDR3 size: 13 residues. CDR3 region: CASSRDTQETQYF. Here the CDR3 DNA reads TGTGCCAGCAGTAGGGACACCCAAGAGACCCAGTACTTC.

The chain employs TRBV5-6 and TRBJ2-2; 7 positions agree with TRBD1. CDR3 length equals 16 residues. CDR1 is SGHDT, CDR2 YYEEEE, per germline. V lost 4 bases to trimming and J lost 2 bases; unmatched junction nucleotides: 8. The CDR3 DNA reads TGTGCCAGCAGCCCCCGACAGGGAGCTAACACCGGGGAGCTGTTTTTT. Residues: CASSPRQGANTGELFF.

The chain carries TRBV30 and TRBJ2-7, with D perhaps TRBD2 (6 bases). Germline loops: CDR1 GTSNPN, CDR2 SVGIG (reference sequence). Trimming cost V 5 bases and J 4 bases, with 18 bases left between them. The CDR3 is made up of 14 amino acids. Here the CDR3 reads CAWSGTPRQYEQYF. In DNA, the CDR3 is TGTGCCTGGTCCGGGACTCCCAGGCAGTACGAGCAGTACTTC. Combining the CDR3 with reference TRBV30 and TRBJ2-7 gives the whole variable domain SQTIHQWPATLVQPVGSPLSLECTVEGTSNPNLYWYRQAAGRGLQLLFYSVGIGQISSEVPQNLSASRPQDRQFILSSKKLLLSDSGFYLCAWSGTPRQYEQYFGPGTRLTVT.

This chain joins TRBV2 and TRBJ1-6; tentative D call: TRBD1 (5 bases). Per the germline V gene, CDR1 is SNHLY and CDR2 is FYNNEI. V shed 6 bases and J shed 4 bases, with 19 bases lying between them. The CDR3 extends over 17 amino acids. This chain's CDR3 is CASRGVDQGSYNSPLHF. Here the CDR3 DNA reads TGTGCCAGCAGGGGGGTGGACCAGGGTAGTTATAATTCACCCCTCCACTTT.

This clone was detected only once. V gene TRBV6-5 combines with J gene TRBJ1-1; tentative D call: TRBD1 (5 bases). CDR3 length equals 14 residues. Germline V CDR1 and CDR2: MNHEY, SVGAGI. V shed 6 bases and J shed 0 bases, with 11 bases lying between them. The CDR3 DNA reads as TGTGCCAGCAGCCCAGGGTGGGTGAACACTGAAGCTTTCTTT. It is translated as CASSPGWVNTEAFF.

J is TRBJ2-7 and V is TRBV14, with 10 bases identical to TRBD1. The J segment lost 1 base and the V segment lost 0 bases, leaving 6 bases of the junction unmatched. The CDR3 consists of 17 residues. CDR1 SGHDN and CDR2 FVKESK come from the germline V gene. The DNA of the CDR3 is TGTGCCAGCAGCCAAGATCCCGGGACAGGGGCGTCCTACGAGCAGTACTTC. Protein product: CASSQDPGTGASYEQYF.

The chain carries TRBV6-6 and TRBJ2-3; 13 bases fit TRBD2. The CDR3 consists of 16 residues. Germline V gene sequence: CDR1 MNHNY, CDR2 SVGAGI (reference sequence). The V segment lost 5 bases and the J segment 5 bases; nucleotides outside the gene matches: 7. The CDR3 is CASSATGLAGVDTQYF. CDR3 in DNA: TGTGCCAGCAGTGCCACCGGACTAGCGGGAGTAGATACGCAGTATTTT.

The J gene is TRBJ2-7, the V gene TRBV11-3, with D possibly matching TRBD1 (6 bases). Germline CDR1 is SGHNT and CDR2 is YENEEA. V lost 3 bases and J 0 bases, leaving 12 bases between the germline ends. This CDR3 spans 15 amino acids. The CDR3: CASSLGRGPSYEQYF. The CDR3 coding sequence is TGTGCCAGCAGCTTGGGCAGGGGCCCCTCCTACGAGCAGTACTTC.

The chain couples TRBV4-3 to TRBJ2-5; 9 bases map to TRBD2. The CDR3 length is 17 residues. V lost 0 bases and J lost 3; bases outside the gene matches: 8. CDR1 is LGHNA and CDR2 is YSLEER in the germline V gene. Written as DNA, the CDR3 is TGCGCCAGCAGCCAAGATCTTGGAGCGGGAGGCGAAGAGACCCAGTACTTC. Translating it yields CASSQDLGAGGEETQYF.